These 28 T cell receptor beta chains were all obtained from the same sample, sequenced in a study of regulatory T cells in long-lasting Graves disease. Arm-PCR with iRepertoire HTBI primers amplified the CDR3 regions for these TCR beta libraries. In TCRdb, the multiplex PCR reads were re-called with MiXCR into one record per CDR3 protein. This table holds over 200,000 distinct CDR3 sequences, 18% found once. Time point noted: newly diagnosed GD, antithyroid drugs for less than 3 months. Preparation of the TCR library used RNA extracted from PBMCs. This sample was also put to use in a study of T cells in Graves' hyperthyroidism and ophthalmopathy.

This sample comprised peripheral blood mononuclear cells (PBMCs), obtained at new diagnosis, from a patient treated with antithyroid drugs. The receptors come from a woman under 40 with Graves disease.

This clonotype has just a few counts. The chain couples TRBV20-1 to TRBJ1-1; 7 nucleotides line up with TRBD1. This CDR3 is built from 14 residues. J lost 5 bases, V lost 0 bases, and 6 bases had no gene match. The germline CDR1 and CDR2 sequences are DFQATT and SNEGSKA (reference sequence). The CDR3 region has the DNA TGCAGTGCTAGAGATGCCCCAGGGGGAACTGAAGCTTTCTTT. This gives the protein CSARDAPGGTEAFF.

This clonotype has ten or more counts. In DNA, the CDR3 is TGTGCCAGCAGCTTAGCGGGACAGGGGTTTGGCTACACCTTC. Protein sequence: CASSLAGQGFGYTF. The chain has TRBV7-3 and TRBJ1-2; TRBD1 matches at 10 bases. V trimming: 2 bases; J trimming: 7 bases; junction bases outside the gene matches: 4. Germline CDR1 is SGHTA and CDR2 is FQGTGA. The CDR3 has 14 residues.

This clonotype was picked up many times. The V gene is TRBV12-3 or TRBV12-4, the J gene TRBJ2-7, with D tentatively TRBD1 (6 bases). The CDR3 extends over 14 amino acids. V lost 6 bases and J 4 bases, leaving 16 bases between the germline ends. The chain's CDR3 is CASSGTKAFYEQYF. DNA for the CDR3: TGTGCCAGCAGCGGGACAAAGGCGTTTTACGAGCAGTACTTC.

This clonotype occurred many times. The chain couples TRBV11-2 to TRBJ2-1, with TRBD2 as a possible D gene (5 bases). V was clipped by 5 bases and J by 0 bases, with 17 bases between them. The germline gives CDR1 SGHAT, CDR2 FQNNGV. The CDR3 is made up of 17 amino acids. The CDR3 nucleotides are TGTGCCAGCAGCCCCCGCGCTGGGAGTGGCTCCTACAATGAGCAGTTCTTC. Amino acid sequence: CASSPRAGSGSYNEQFF.

The V and J genes are TRBV15 and TRBJ2-3, with D perhaps matching TRBD1 or TRBD2 (5 bases each). Trimming shortened V by 11 bases and J by 3 bases, and 18 bases separated the two germline ends. Germline values: CDR1 LNHNV, CDR2 YYDKDF (reference sequence). The CDR3 contains 14 residues. CDR3 in DNA: TGTGCCGTCTGGGGACCCCCTCTGACAGATACGCAGTATTTT. Translation gives CAVWGPPLTDTQYF.

This clonotype was seen at least ten times. CDR3 DNA: TGTGCCAGCAGTCAACAGGGGGCTAATAGGGAACTGTTTTTT. It specifies CASSQQGANRELFF. The rearrangement joins TRBV6-2 or TRBV6-3 to TRBJ1-4; 9 bases are a match to TRBD1. Germline V CDR1 and CDR2: MNHEY, SVGEGT. V shed 5 bases, J shed 12 bases, and the junction held 10 bases outside the gene matches. This CDR3 region has 14 residues.

As to this clonotype: A much larger clone sits a single nucleotide away, making a read error possible. The V gene is TRBV13, the J gene TRBJ2-1, with 10 bases that match TRBD2. The CDR3 is 15 amino acids. CDR1 is PRHDT, CDR2 FYEKMQ, per germline (reference sequence). J gave up 13 bases and V 6 bases, and 15 bases lay outside the gene matches. CDR3 sequence: CASSDGLAVQETQFF. DNA of the CDR3: TGTGCCAGCAGTGATGGACTAGCGGTACAAGAGACCCAGTTCTTC.

The table lists this clonotype with many counts. The V gene is TRBV7-9, the J gene TRBJ2-2; TRBD1 matches at 9 bases. V shed 4 bases and J 6 bases; nucleotides not matched to a gene: 9. Germline V lookup: CDR1 SEHNR, CDR2 FQNEAQ (reference sequence). The CDR3 runs 16 residues. CDR3 in amino acids: CASSSGTGNKAGELFF. CDR3 bases: TGTGCCAGCAGCTCCGGGACAGGGAATAAAGCCGGGGAGCTGTTTTTT. Drawing the rest from reference TRBV7-9 and TRBJ2-2, the complete variable domain is DTGVSQNPRHKITKRGQNVTFRCDPISEHNRLYWYRQTLGQGPEFLTYFQNEAQLEKSRLLSDRFSAERPKGSFSTLEIQRTEQGDSAMYLCASSSGTGNKAGELFFGEGSRLTVL.

This clonotype was seen repeatedly, ten times or more. V usage is TRBV12-3 or TRBV12-4 and J usage is TRBJ1-4; no firm D call. This CDR3 region has 14 residues. V lost 10 bases to trimming and J lost 0 bases, with 12 bases between them. Written as DNA, the CDR3 is TGTGCCATCACGGACGGCGCAACTAATGAAAAACTGTTTTTT. Translating it yields CAITDGATNEKLFF.

This clonotype has at least ten counts. The V gene is TRBV5-1, the J gene TRBJ1-2; no definite D call. V was clipped by 5 bases and J by 4 bases, with 21 bases between them. The CDR3 is made up of 16 amino acids. Germline V gives CDR1 SGHRS, CDR2 YFSETQ. CDR3 coding DNA: TGCGCCAGCAGAGCGCTTGGACCATCAGCAAGCTATGGCTACACCTTC. Translating it yields CASRALGPSASYGYTF.

At least ten counts were recorded for this clonotype. The junction does not match germline at one end; this may be a read error. The chain carries TRBV5-1 and TRBJ1-1; no clear D. The V gene's germline CDR1 is SGHRS and CDR2 YFSETQ. The CDR3 extends over 14 amino acids. The CDR3 region is CASSLDAMNTEAFF. In nucleotides, the CDR3 is TGTGCCAGCAGCTTGGATGCAATGAACACTGAAGCTTTCTTT.

Worth noting for this clonotype: This may be a read error, as it is one base from a much larger clone. The chain couples TRBV27 to TRBJ2-3, with D uncertain. Trimming took 5 bases from V and 6 from J, leaving 12 bases between them. Germline-derived CDR1 and CDR2 are MNHEY and SMNVEV (reference sequence). This CDR3 is 13 amino acids long. The CDR3 loop reads CASSGFRRDTQYF. The CDR3 DNA sequence: TGTGCCAGCAGTGGGTTTAGGCGGGATACGCAGTATTTT.

The chain recombines TRBV25-1 with TRBJ2-7; the D gene could be TRBD1 or TRBD2 (5 bases each). The V gene lost 2 bases and the J gene lost 2 bases, with 7 bases spanning the gap. The CDR3 runs to 13 residues. Germline V gene lookup returns CDR1 MGHDK and CDR2 SYGVNS. The CDR3 reads CASSERGAYEQYF. CDR3 nucleotide sequence: TGTGCCAGCAGTGAACGGGGCGCCTACGAGCAGTACTTC.

This clonotype came up many times. For the CDR3, the DNA is TGTGCCAGCAGCGGGACTGTAGCCAAAAACATTCAGTACTTC. This codes for CASSGTVAKNIQYF. V is TRBV7-9 and J is TRBJ2-4; D perhaps matches TRBD2 (6 bases). V lost 5 bases and J 0 bases, leaving 8 bases between the germline ends. This CDR3 is 14 amino acids long. Germline V gene data show CDR1 as SEHNR and CDR2 as FQNEAQ (reference sequence). Variable domain in full (rest from reference TRBV7-9 and TRBJ2-4): DTGVSQNPRHKITKRGQNVTFRCDPISEHNRLYWYRQTLGQGPEFLTYFQNEAQLEKSRLLSDRFSAERPKGSFSTLEIQRTEQGDSAMYLCASSGTVAKNIQYFGAGTRLSVL.

This clonotype has more than one count but fewer than ten. The CDR3 reads CASSQGTGFYEQYF. For the CDR3, the DNA is TGCGCCAGCAGCCAAGGGACGGGTTTCTACGAGCAGTACTTC. The chain has TRBV10-1 and TRBJ2-7; TRBD1 or TRBD2 may be the D gene (5 bases each). The V gene's germline CDR1 is WNHNN and CDR2 SYGVQD (reference sequence). The V gene lost 6 bases and the J gene lost 3 bases, with 15 bases spanning the gap. The CDR3 totals 14 residues.

This clonotype was detected many times. The V call is TRBV27, the J call TRBJ1-2; D is ambiguous. Germline CDR1 and CDR2: MNHEY and SMNVEV (reference sequence). CDR3 size: 11 residues. The V end was cut by 11 bases, the J end by 8 bases, with 15 bases between. The CDR3 sequence: CASGNPRGYTF. The CDR3 DNA is TGTGCCTCGGGCAACCCTAGGGGCTACACCTTC.

Ten or more counts support this clonotype. This chain joins TRBV2 and TRBJ2-1; perhaps TRBD2 as D (6 bases). V was trimmed by 8 bases and J by 1 base, leaving 9 bases between them. The germline V gene encodes CDR1 SNHLY and CDR2 FYNNEI. This CDR3 region has 13 residues. Written as DNA, the CDR3 is TGTGCCAGCCGACTAGGGTCCTACAATGAGCAGTTCTTC. Translation: CASRLGSYNEQFF. Full variable domain (rest looked up from reference TRBV2 and TRBJ2-1): EPEVTQTPSHQVTQMGQEVILRCVPISNHLYFYWYRQILGQKVEFLVSFYNNEISEKSEIFDDQFSVERPDGSNFTLKIRSTKLEDSAMYFCASRLGSYNEQFFGPGTRLTVL.

J is TRBJ2-6 and V is TRBV4-2, with TRBD2 matching 11 bases. CDR1 is LGHNA and CDR2 is YNFKEQ in the germline V gene. Unmatched junction bases numbered 3, after V lost 4 bases and J lost 1 base. This CDR3 spans 17 amino acids. This CDR3 is CASSPTSGGSGANVLTF. CDR3 coding DNA: TGTGCCAGCAGCCCAACTAGCGGGGGTTCTGGGGCCAACGTCCTGACTTTC.

This clonotype was picked up many times. V usage is TRBV7-8 and J usage is TRBJ1-2; tentatively, D is TRBD1 (5 bases). Per the germline V gene, CDR1 is SGHVS and CDR2 is FQNEAQ. V lost 5 bases, J lost 0 bases, and 13 bases lay in between. This CDR3 spans 15 amino acids. DNA of the CDR3: TGTGCCAGCAGCCCCCGCGGGGCGGCTAACTATGGCTACACCTTC. It translates to CASSPRGAANYGYTF.

This clonotype was detected ten times or more. The chain is built from TRBV15 and TRBJ1-1; D is ambiguous. V lost 9 bases, J lost 4 bases, and 18 bases lay in between. CDR3 size: 14 residues. Germline-derived CDR1 and CDR2 are LNHNV and YYDKDF (reference sequence). The CDR3 DNA reads TGTGCCACTACCGAGGTTGGGAGGCGCACTGAAGCTTTCTTT. Its translation is CATTEVGRRTEAFF.

This clonotype was recorded a few times. This chain connects TRBV6-1 to TRBJ2-2; tentative D call: TRBD1 (6 bases). Germline V lookup: CDR1 MNHNS, CDR2 SASEGT. The CDR3 is made up of 13 amino acids. The V end was cut by 1 base, the J end by 16 bases, with 16 bases between. The DNA for the CDR3 is TGTGCCAGCAGTGAAGGTGTGAAGGGGGTAGAGTTTTTT. It yields the protein CASSEGVKGVEFF.

This clonotype showed up many times. The DNA of the CDR3 is TGTGCCAGCAGTGACCCGGACAGGGGTGTAGAGACCCAGTACTTC. Protein sequence: CASSDPDRGVETQYF. This sequence joins TRBV6-1 and TRBJ2-5; 9 bases align to TRBD1. In germline, CDR1 is MNHNS, CDR2 SASEGT. This CDR3 has 15 amino acids. Unmatched junction bases numbered 6, after V lost 3 bases and J lost 4 bases.

The chain recombines TRBV27 with TRBJ1-2; 10 nucleotides line up with TRBD1. V lost 5 bases and J lost 7; bases outside the gene matches: 7. This CDR3 has 14 amino acids. CDR1 is MNHEY and CDR2 is SMNVEV in the germline V gene (reference sequence). CDR3 nucleotide sequence: TGTGCCAGCAGTCTCCAGGGGACAGGGGCTGGCTACACCTTC. This gives the protein CASSLQGTGAGYTF.

There are a few counts of this clonotype. The V call is TRBV2, the J call TRBJ2-3, with a tentative D call TRBD2 (6 bases). The CDR3 sequence is 14 residues long. The germline V gene has CDR1 SNHLY and CDR2 FYNNEI. Between the trimmed V and J ends, which lost 6 bases and 0 bases, there was a span of 10 bases. Written as DNA, the CDR3 is TGTGCCAGCAGGGCGGGGCATAGCACAGATACGCAGTATTTT. Translation gives CASRAGHSTDTQYF.

In its sample, this clonotype was seen many times. The chain recombines TRBV7-2 with TRBJ2-1, with 10 positions matching TRBD2. The CDR3 loop spans 14 amino acids. V lost 5 bases, J lost 15 bases, and 13 bases stayed unmatched. Germline loops: CDR1 SGHTA, CDR2 FQGNSA. The CDR3 nucleotides are TGTGCCAGCAGCGGAAATCCACCGGGACTAGCGTCGTTCTTC. This codes for CASSGNPPGLASFF.

This clonotype has ten or more counts. This chain connects TRBV6-1 to TRBJ1-1; no clear D gene. V was cut by 6 bases and J by 3 bases, with 14 bases left in between. In germline, CDR1 is MNHNS, CDR2 SASEGT. The CDR3 spans 14 residues. The CDR3 nucleotides read TGTGCCAGCAGAAAGTTTAAAACCTACACTGAAGCTTTCTTT. Translating it yields CASRKFKTYTEAFF.

A remark on this clonotype: This probably arose from a read error, given a far larger clone one base away. V usage is TRBV7-3 and J usage is TRBJ2-5; 11 positions agree with TRBD2. The CDR3 is made up of 16 amino acids. Germline assignment: CDR1 SGHTA and CDR2 FQGTGA. V dropped 2 bases and J dropped 4; count of bases not matched to a gene: 6. The CDR3 here is CASSLGSGGARETQYF. Written as DNA, the CDR3 is TGTGCCAGCAGCTTAGGTAGCGGGGGGGCTCGAGAGACCCAGTACTTC.

This clonotype was detected ten times or more. The CDR3 DNA sequence: TGTGCCAGTAGTATTGCGTATAGCAATCAGCCCCAGCATTTT. Protein: CASSIAYSNQPQHF. V is TRBV19 and J is TRBJ1-5; D gene unclear. The CDR3 extends over 14 amino acids. The germline V and J ends were trimmed by 3 bases and 0 bases, with 6 bases remaining between them. From germline, CDR1 is LNHDA and CDR2 SQIVND (reference sequence).